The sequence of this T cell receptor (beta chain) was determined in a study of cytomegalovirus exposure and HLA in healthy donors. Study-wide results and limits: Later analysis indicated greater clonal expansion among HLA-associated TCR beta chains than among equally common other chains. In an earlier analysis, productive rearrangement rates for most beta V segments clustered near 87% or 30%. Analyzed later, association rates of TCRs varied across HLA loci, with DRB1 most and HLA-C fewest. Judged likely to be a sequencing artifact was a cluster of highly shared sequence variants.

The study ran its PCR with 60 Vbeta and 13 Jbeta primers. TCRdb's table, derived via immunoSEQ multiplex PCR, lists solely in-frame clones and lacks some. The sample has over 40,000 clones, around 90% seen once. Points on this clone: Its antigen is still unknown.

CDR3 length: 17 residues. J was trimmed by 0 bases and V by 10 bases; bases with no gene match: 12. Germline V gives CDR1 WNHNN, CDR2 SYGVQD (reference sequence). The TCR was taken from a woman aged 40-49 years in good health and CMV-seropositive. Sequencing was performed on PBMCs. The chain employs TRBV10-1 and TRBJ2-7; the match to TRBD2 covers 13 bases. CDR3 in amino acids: CAKPGLAGSYSSYEQYF. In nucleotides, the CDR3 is TGCGCCAAGCCGGGACTAGCGGGATCTTACTCCTCCTACGAGCAGTACTTC.